This TCR beta chain was sequenced for a study of T-cell reconstitution after alpha-beta-depleted transplantation in children. Trimming cost V 5 bases and J 11 bases; bases outside gene matches: 16. The CDR3 spans 15 residues. CDR1 is DFQATT, CDR2 SNEGSKA, per germline (reference sequence). Unique molecular identifiers were built into the TCRbeta library. TCRdb itself ran the PCR reads through MiXCR, one entry per CDR3 protein. The table lists roughly 790,000 distinct CDR3 sequences, roughly 15% of them singletons, with approximately 5% in the top ten. Broader study findings: Surviving thymic progenitors and recipient T cells were the source of high TCRbeta diversity at day 60 in some patients. Reportedly, only several hundred clones from non-depleted graft cells drove alpha-beta T-cell counts at about two months.

A word on this clonotype: Antigen unknown.

The rearrangement joins TRBV20-1 to TRBJ2-3, with 10 bases aligning to TRBD1. This specimen consisted of PBMCs, mostly from graft donor cells, obtained 360 days after TCRalphabeta/CD19-depleted stem cell transplant. This receptor was taken from a male patient between 10 and 17 years old who had a stem cell transplant for acute lymphoblastic leukemia, so the T cells may come from the graft donor. The CDR3: CSAASGTGALRVQYF. As DNA, the CDR3 is TGCAGTGCTGCTTCCGGGACAGGGGCCCTAAGGGTGCAGTATTTT.